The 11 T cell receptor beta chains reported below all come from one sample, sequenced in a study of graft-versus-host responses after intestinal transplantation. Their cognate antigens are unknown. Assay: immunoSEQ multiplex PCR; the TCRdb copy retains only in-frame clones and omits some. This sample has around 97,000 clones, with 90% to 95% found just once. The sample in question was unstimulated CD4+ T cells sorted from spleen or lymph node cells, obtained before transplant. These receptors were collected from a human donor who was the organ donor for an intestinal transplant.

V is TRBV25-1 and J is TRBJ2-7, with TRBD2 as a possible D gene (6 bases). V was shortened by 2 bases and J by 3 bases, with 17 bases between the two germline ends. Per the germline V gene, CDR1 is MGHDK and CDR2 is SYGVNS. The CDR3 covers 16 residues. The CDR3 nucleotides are TGTGCCAGCAGTGAAGGTTTCGGGACTGCGTTCTACGAGCAGTACTTC. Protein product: CASSEGFGTAFYEQYF.

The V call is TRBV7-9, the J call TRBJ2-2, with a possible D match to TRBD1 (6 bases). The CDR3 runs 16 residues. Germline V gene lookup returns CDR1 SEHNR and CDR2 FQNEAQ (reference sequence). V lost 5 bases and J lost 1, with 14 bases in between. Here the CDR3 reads CASSPRTAKNTGELFF. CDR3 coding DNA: TGTGCCAGCAGCCCACGGACAGCGAAGAACACCGGGGAGCTGTTTTTT.

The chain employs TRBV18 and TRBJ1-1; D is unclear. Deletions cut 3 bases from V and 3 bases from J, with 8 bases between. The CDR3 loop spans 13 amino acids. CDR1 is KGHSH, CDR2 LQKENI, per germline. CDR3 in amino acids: CASSPVRDTEAFF. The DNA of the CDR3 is TGTGCCAGCTCACCCGTCCGGGACACTGAAGCTTTCTTT.

CDR3 nucleotides: TGTGCCAGCAGCCCGGATGGACTAAGGAACGAGCAGTACTTC. As protein: CASSPDGLRNEQYF. The rearrangement joins TRBV5-4 to TRBJ2-7, with a weak D call TRBD2 (6 bases). The V gene's germline CDR1 is SGHNT and CDR2 YYREEE (reference sequence). This CDR3 has 14 amino acids. V was shortened by 4 bases and J by 5 bases, with 16 bases between the two germline ends.

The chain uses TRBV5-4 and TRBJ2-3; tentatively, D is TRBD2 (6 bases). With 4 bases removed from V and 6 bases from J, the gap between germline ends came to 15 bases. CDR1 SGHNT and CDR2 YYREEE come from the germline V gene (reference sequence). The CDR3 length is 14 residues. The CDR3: CASSGLGGWDTQYF. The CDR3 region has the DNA TGTGCCAGCAGCGGTTTGGGGGGATGGGATACGCAGTATTTT.

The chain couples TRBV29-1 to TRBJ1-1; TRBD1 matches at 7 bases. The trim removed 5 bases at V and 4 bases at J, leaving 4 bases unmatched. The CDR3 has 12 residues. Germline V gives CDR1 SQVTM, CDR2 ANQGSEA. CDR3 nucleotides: TGCAGCGTTCCGACAGGGAGCACTGAAGCTTTCTTT. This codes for CSVPTGSTEAFF.

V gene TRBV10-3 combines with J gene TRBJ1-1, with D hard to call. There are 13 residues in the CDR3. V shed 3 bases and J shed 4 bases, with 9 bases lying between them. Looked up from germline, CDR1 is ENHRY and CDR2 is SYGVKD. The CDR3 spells CAISDRFGTEAFF. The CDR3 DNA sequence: TGTGCCATCAGTGACAGGTTCGGCACTGAAGCTTTCTTT.

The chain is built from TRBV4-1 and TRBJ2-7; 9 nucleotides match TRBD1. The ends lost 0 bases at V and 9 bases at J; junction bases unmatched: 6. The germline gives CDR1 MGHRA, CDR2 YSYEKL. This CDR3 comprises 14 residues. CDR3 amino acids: CASSQEWGQGWQYF. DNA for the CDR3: TGCGCCAGCAGCCAAGAGTGGGGACAGGGATGGCAGTACTTC.

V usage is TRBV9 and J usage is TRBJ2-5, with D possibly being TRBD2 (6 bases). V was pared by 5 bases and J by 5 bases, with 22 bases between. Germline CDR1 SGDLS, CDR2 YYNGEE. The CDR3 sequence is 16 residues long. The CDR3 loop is CASSNEGGASGETQYF. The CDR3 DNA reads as TGTGCCAGCAGTAACGAAGGCGGGGCCTCAGGGGAGACCCAGTACTTC.

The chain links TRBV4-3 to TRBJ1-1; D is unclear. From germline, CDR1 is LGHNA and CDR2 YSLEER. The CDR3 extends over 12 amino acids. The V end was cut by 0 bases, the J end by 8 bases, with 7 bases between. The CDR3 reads CASSQEGAEAFF. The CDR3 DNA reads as TGCGCCAGCAGCCAAGAGGGCGCCGAAGCTTTCTTT.

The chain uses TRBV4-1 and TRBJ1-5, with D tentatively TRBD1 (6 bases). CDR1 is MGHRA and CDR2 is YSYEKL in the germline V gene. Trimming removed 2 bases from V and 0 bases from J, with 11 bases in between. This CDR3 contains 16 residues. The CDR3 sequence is CASSQRDTASNQPQHF. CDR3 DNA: TGCGCCAGCAGCCAAAGGGACACTGCTAGCAATCAGCCCCAGCATTTT.